Only one count was recorded for the clone carrying this T cell receptor (beta chain). The data are from a study of blood T cell repertoires in COVID-19. About the research overall: COVID-19 samples, acute and convalescent, were from the United States, Italy and Spain. PBMCs, B-cell-depleted T cells, or T cells were the source of the cDNA or gDNA that made up the material.

Methods used by the authors: Counts of nucleated cells, estimated from reference gene primer amplification, were obtained. Only in-frame clones appear in the TCRdb table, and some are missing; sequencing was by immunoSEQ multiplex PCR. V and J calls and clone size come straight from that table; D and trimming were deduced from the DNA. The sample lists 200,000 or so clones; approximately 85% were seen once. The source of this sequence is a human donor with active or convalescent COVID-19. The donor label of this sample is uncertain. Source material: peripheral blood.

As DNA, the CDR3 is TGTGCCAGCTCGGCGGGACTAGCGGGGCTGGAAGAGCAGTTCTTC. Its protein is CASSAGLAGLEEQFF. The chain employs TRBV18 and TRBJ2-1; TRBD2 agrees at 13 bases. The trim removed 6 bases at V and 10 bases at J, leaving 9 bases unmatched. The CDR3 runs 15 residues. Germline loops: CDR1 KGHSH, CDR2 LQKENI.